This entry describes one T cell receptor (beta chain). V lost 3 bases and J lost 4, with 15 bases in between. The CDR3 is 15 amino acids. Germline CDR1 reads SNHLY; CDR2 reads FYNNEI. These data come from a study of a mutant IDH1 vaccine in newly diagnosed glioma. The table came from immunoSEQ multiplex PCR; TCRdb's copy has only in-frame clones and leaves some out. The repertoire holds about 51,000 clones, with roughly 80% as singletons. Time point denoted: baseline, week 1 (first vaccination visit). Treatment given: pre-vaccination baseline after standard-of-care therapy. Sample: PBMCs, taken from a glioma patient treated with radiotherapy, temozolomide or both. This rearrangement joins TRBV2 to TRBJ1-1; TRBD1 is a possible D gene (6 bases). The receptor's source is a woman aged 40 to 50 with glioma. Here the CDR3 DNA reads TGTGCCAGCAGTGATGGCCGGACCAGGGGCACTGAAGCTTTCTTT. It translates to CASSDGRTRGTEAFF.